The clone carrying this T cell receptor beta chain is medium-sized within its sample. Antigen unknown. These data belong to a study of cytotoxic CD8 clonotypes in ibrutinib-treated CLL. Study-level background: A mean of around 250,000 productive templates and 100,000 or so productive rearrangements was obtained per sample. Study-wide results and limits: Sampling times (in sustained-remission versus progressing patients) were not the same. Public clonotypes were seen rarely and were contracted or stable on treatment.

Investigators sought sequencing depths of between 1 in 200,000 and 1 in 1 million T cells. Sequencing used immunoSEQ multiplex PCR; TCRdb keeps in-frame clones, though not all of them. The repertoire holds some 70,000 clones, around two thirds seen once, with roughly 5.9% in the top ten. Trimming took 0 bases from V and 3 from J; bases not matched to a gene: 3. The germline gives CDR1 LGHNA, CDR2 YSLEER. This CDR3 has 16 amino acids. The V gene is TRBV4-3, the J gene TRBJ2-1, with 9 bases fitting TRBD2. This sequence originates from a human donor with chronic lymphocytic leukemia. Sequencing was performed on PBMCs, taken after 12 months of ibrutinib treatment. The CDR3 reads CASSQDAGGVYNEQFF. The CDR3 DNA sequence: TGCGCCAGCAGCCAAGATGCGGGGGGGGTCTACAATGAGCAGTTCTTC.